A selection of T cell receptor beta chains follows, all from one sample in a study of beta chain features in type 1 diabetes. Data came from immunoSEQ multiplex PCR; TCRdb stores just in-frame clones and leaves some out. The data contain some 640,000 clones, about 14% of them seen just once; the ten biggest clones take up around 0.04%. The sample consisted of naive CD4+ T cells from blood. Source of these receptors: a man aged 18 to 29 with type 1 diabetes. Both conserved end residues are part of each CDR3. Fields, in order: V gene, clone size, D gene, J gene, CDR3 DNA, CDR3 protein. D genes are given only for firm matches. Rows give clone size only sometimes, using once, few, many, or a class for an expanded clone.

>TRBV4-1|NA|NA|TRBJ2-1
TGCGCCAGCAGCCAAGACGCATCTGTGTACAATGAGCAGTTCTTC
CASSQDASVYNEQFF
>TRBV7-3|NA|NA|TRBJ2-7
TGTGCCAGCAGCCACCAAGTAGGCGAGCAGTACTTC
CASSHQVGEQYF
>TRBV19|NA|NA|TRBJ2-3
TGTGCCAGTAGTCGACAGGGCGGGAATACGCAGTATTTT
CASSRQGGNTQYF
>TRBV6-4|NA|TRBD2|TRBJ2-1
TGTGCCAGCAGTCCCGGGACTATGGCTCAGAATGAGCAGTTCTTC
CASSPGTMAQNEQFF
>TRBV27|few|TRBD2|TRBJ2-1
TGTGCCAGCACCAAATTGGGGTGGACTGGGGGGGAGTTCTTC
CASTKLGWTGGEFF
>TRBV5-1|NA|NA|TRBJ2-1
TGCGCCAGCAGCTTCAGACCCACGGAACACAATGAGCAGTTCTTC
CASSFRPTEHNEQFF
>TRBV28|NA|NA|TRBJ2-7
TGTGCCAGCAGTATGTCGACAGGAACCTACGAGCAGTACTTC
CASSMSTGTYEQYF
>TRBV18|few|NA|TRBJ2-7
TGTGCCAGCTCTTCCGGGACCAGAGGGCCGTACGAGCAGTACTTC
CASSSGTRGPYEQYF
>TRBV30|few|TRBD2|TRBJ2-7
TGTGCCTGGAGACTAGCGGGGGTTGGCGAGCAGTACTTC
CAWRLAGVGEQYF
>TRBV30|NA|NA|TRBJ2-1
TGTGCCTGGAGTGAAGACACCTACAATGAGCAGTTCTTC
CAWSEDTYNEQFF
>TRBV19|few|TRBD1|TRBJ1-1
TGTGCCAGTAGTCCGCGGACAGGGCTGAACACTGAAGCTTTCTTT
CASSPRTGLNTEAFF
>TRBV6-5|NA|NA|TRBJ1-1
TGTGCCAGCACAAAGGGGGTGGAAAACACTGAAGCTTTCTTT
CASTKGVENTEAFF
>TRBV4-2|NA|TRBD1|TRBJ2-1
TGTGCCAGCAGCCAAGACGACCGCCGGGACAGGGTGGTCTTC
CASSQDDRRDRVVF
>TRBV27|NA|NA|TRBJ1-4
TGTGCCAGCAGTTTATCACAGGGAAAGCGAACTAATGAAAAACTGTTTTTT
CASSLSQGKRTNEKLFF
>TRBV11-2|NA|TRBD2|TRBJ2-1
TGTGCCAGCAGACCTCCCGGGACTAGCCTGTACGGTGAGCAGTTCTTC
CASRPPGTSLYGEQFF
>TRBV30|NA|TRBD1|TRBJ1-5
TGTGCCTGGAGGGAGGGGACAGCCTTCAATCAGCCCCAGCATTTT
CAWREGTAFNQPQHF
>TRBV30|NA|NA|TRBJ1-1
TGTGCCTGGGGGACGCTGAACACTGAAGCTTTCTTT
CAWGTLNTEAFF
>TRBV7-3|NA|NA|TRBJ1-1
TGTGCCAGCAGCTTCAAATCGAACACTGAAGCTTTCTTT
CASSFKSNTEAFF
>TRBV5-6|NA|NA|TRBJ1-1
TGTGCCAGCAGCTTGGCTCTGGTGGGGGGCACTGAAGCTTTCTTT
CASSLALVGGTEAFF
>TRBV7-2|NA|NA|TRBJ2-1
TGTGCCAGCAGCCATACGACAGGCACCATCACCTACAATGAGCAGTTCTTC
CASSHTTGTITYNEQFF
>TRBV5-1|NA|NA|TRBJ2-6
TGCGCCAGCAGCTTGGTATTTGGGGCCAACGTCCTGACTTTC
CASSLVFGANVLTF
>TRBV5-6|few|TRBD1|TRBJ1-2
TGTGCCAGCAGGGAACAGGGACAGGGGGACTATGGCTACACCTTC
CASREQGQGDYGYTF
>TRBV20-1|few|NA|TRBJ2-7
TGCAGTGCTACCAGGGTCTACGAGCAGTACTTC
CSATRVYEQYF
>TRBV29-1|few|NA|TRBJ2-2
TGCAGCGTTGAGGGCAGGGAGGCGAGTACCGGGGAGCTGTTTTTT
CSVEGREASTGELFF
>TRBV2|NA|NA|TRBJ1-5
TGTGCCAGCAGTGAAGGAATCCAGCCCCAGCATTTT
CASSEGIQPQHF
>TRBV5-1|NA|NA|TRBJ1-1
TGCGCCAGCAGCTTAAGAGGGAGGAACACTGAAGCTTTCTTT
CASSLRGRNTEAFF
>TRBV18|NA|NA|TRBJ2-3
TGTGCCAGCTCACCAAGTCAGCCAGATACGCAGTATTTT
CASSPSQPDTQYF
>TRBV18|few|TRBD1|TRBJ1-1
TGTGCCAGCTCACCACAGGGGGCTACTGAAGCTTTCTTT
CASSPQGATEAFF
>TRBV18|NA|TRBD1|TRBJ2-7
TGTGCCAGCTCACCACCGGGACAGGGGGTCTACGAGCAGTACTTC
CASSPPGQGVYEQYF
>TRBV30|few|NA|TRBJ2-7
TGTGCTTCCGCCCTATCGGGGGGCGGCGAGCAGTACTTC
CASALSGGGEQYF
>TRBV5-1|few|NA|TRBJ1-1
TGCGCCAGCAGCTTGGTAACGGGGGTTCGGACTGAAGCTTTCTTT
CASSLVTGVRTEAFF
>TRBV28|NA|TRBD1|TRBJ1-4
TGTGCCAGCAGTCCGGGGGACAGGGGGGAAAAACTGTTTTTT
CASSPGDRGEKLFF
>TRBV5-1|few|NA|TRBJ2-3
TGCGCCAGCAGCCGAGGCGTAGGGCAGGAGTTCACAGATACGCAGTATTTT
CASSRGVGQEFTDTQYF
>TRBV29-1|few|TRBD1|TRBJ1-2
TGCAGCGTTGTCGGGACAGGGCTCAGTGGCTACACCTTC
CSVVGTGLSGYTF
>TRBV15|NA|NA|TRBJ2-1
TGTGCCACCAGCAGAGATCAGGGCCGTCACAATGAGCAGTTCTTC
CATSRDQGRHNEQFF
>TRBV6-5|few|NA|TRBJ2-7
TGTGCCAGCAGTCCCATAAATGGACCGTCCTACGAGCAGTACTTC
CASSPINGPSYEQYF
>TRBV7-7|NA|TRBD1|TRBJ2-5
TGTGCTAGCAGCCTAGGGGGACAGGGGAAGGAGACCCAGTACTTC
CASSLGGQGKETQYF
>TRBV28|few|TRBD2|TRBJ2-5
TGTGCCAGCCGAACTAGCGGGAGACAAGAGACCCAGTACTTC
CASRTSGRQETQYF
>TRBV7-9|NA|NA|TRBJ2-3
TGTGCCAGCAGCTTCCTTAGCGGCAGCACAGATACGCAGTATTTT
CASSFLSGSTDTQYF
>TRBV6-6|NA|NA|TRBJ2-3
TGTGCCAGCAGTTTGCGAAGTACAGATACGCAGTATTTT
CASSLRSTDTQYF
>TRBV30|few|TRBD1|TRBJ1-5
TGTGCCTGGAGTTTAAGGACAGGATACTATCAGCCCCAGCATTTT
CAWSLRTGYYQPQHF
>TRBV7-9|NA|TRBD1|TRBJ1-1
TGTGCCAGCAGCGTGGACAGGGGGGACACTGAAGCTTTCTTT
CASSVDRGDTEAFF
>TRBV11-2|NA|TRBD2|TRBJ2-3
TGTGCCAGCAGCCGTCCGGTAGCGGGGTACACAGATACGCAGTATTTT
CASSRPVAGYTDTQYF